The rows below give T cell receptor beta chains drawn from one sample of a study of cytomegalovirus exposure and HLA in healthy donors. Generated by immunoSEQ multiplex PCR, the TCRdb table keeps only in-frame clones and is missing some. This sample has more than 200,000 clones, with more than 60% found just once. Sequencing was done on a sample of PBMCs. Receptors were obtained from a man aged 35-49 years in good health and CMV-seronegative. Each CDR3 is given with its conserved first and last residue. D genes are given only for firm matches. The size of a clone is reported for some rows only, either as once, few or many, or as a class for expanded clones.

-	TRBV30	TRBJ2-3	-	TGTGCCTGGAGTGTTCCCTATCGCACAGATACGCAGTATTTT	CAWSVPYRTDTQYF
TRBD2	TRBV7-9	TRBJ2-1	-	TGTGCCAGCAGCTCTCCTGCGGCGGGGGGCGATGAGCAGTTCTTC	CASSSPAAGGDEQFF
TRBD1	TRBV4-2	TRBJ1-2	-	TGTGCCAGCAGCCAAGATCGACAGGGAGGTAACTATGGCTACACCTTC	CASSQDRQGGNYGYTF
TRBD2	TRBV9	TRBJ2-7	-	TGTGCCAGCAGTCTTAGCGGGAGTGGTGAGCAGTACTTC	CASSLSGSGEQYF
TRBD1	TRBV6-1	TRBJ2-2	-	TGTGCCAGCAGTGAAAAAGGGGGACAGGGACGCACCGGGGAGCTGTTTTTT	CASSEKGGQGRTGELFF
-	TRBV21-1	TRBJ2-6	-	TGTGCCAGCAGCAAAGCGCTAACTACTAGCGGGCCTAGCCCGAGCTCTGGGGCCAACGTCCTGACTTTC	CASSKALTTSGPSPSSGANVLTF
TRBD1	TRBV7-3	TRBJ1-1	once	TGTGCCAGCAGCTTATTGGGACAGGGGGACGAAAGAAATACTGAAGCCTTCTTT	CASSLLGQGDERNTEAFF
TRBD1	TRBV9	TRBJ1-2	-	TGTGCCAGCAGCGGAACTCAGGGGGCCTATGGCTACACCTTC	CASSGTQGAYGYTF
-	TRBV9	TRBJ2-7	-	TGTGCCAGCAGCGTACAGGGGAGCAACGAGCAGTACTTC	CASSVQGSNEQYF
-	TRBV27	TRBJ2-7	-	TGTGCCAGCAGTCCACAGGTGTACTCCTACGAGCAGTACTTC	CASSPQVYSYEQYF
-	TRBV7-2	TRBJ2-5	-	TGTGCCAGCAGCCAAATGGGGGGGGCAGAGACCCAGTACTTC	CASSQMGGAETQYF
TRBD1	TRBV5-4	TRBJ1-1	few	TGTGCCAGCAGCTCCGGGACAGGGGGAACTGAAGCTTTCTTT	CASSSGTGGTEAFF
TRBD1	TRBV7-2	TRBJ2-2	once	TGTGCCAGCAGCCTGACCAGGGGGCGTCTTGGCGGGGAGCTGTTTTTT	CASSLTRGRLGGELFF
TRBD1	TRBV27	TRBJ2-7	-	TGTGCCAGCAGTTCCCGGGACAGGATTTACGAGCAGTACTTC	CASSSRDRIYEQYF
TRBD1	TRBV7-9	TRBJ1-1	-	TGTTCCAGCACCGGGACAGGGAGGGACACTGAAGCTTTCTTT	CSSTGTGRDTEAFF
TRBD2	TRBV19	TRBJ2-1	-	TGTGCCAGTAGTTCCCGGACTAGCGGGATCTACAATGAGCAGTTCTTC	CASSSRTSGIYNEQFF
-	TRBV2	TRBJ2-5	-	TGTGCCAGCAGGAGGAGATTACAAGAGACCCAGTACTTC	CASRRRLQETQYF
-	TRBV28	TRBJ1-6	-	TGTGCCAGCAGAACAGGGCTAGTACCCCTCCACTTT	CASRTGLVPLHF
TRBD1	TRBV25-1	TRBJ2-1	-	TGTGCCAGCACCCAGGGGAGGGGACAGGGGGGCAATGAGCAGTTCTTC	CASTQGRGQGGNEQFF
-	TRBV7-9	TRBJ2-7	once	TGTGCCAGCAGCTCCGGGGTAGTACAGAGCAACTACGAGCAGTACTTC	CASSSGVVQSNYEQYF
-	TRBV7-2	TRBJ2-1	-	TGTGCCAGCAGCTTAGGCGTAAACAGTGATAAGCAGTTCTTC	CASSLGVNSDKQFF
TRBD2	TRBV10-2	TRBJ2-5	-	TGCGCCAGCAGACTAGCGGGGAAAGAGACCCAGTACTTC	CASRLAGKETQYF
-	TRBV2	TRBJ2-3	-	TGTGCCAGCAGTGACCTCACAAATGAAGACACAGATACGCAGTATTTT	CASSDLTNEDTDTQYF
-	TRBV27	TRBJ1-5	-	TGTGCCAGCAGTCCGAGGACAGTTAGCAATCAGCCCCAGCATTTT	CASSPRTVSNQPQHF
-	TRBV5-1	TRBJ2-7	-	TGCGCCAGCAGCCTAGCCCAGGAGGAGCAGTACTTC	CASSLAQEEQYF
-	TRBV7-9	TRBJ2-6	-	TGTACGGGTCGGGTCTCTGGGGCCAACGTCCTGACTTTC	CTGRVSGANVLTF
TRBD1	TRBV9	TRBJ2-7	few	TGTGCCAGCAGCGTAGGAATAGGACAGGGTTACGACGAGCAGTACTTC	CASSVGIGQGYDEQYF
TRBD1	TRBV6-1	TRBJ1-2	-	TGTGCCAGCAGTGCCGACAGGGGTCACTATGGCTACACCTTC	CASSADRGHYGYTF
-	TRBV4-1	TRBJ1-3	-	TGCGCCAGCAGCCCTTTGCTAGTCACCGGGGGAGGAAACACCATATATTTT	CASSPLLVTGGGNTIYF
-	TRBV28	TRBJ2-7	-	TGTGCCAGCAGTCCCCTCGGTAAGGAGCAGTACTTC	CASSPLGKEQYF
-	TRBV7-2	TRBJ1-1	-	TGTGCCAGCAGCCCGAGGGCTGCGGGGACTGAAGCTTTCTTT	CASSPRAAGTEAFF
TRBD1	TRBV28	TRBJ2-7	-	TGTGCCAGCAGTTCGGGGTCTGGGGACAGGTACGAGCAGTACTTC	CASSSGSGDRYEQYF
TRBD2	TRBV7-9	TRBJ2-3	-	TGTGCCAGCAGCTCACGACTAGCCCCAGATACGCAGTATTTT	CASSSRLAPDTQYF
-	TRBV6-6	TRBJ1-5	-	TGTGCCAGCAGCCCCACAGGGCAAAAGGGCAATCAGCCCCAGCATTTT	CASSPTGQKGNQPQHF
TRBD1	TRBV7-8	TRBJ2-4	-	TGTGCCAGCAGCTTAGAGGGGGCAAGAAGTAAGGCCAAAAACATTCAGTACTTC	CASSLEGARSKAKNIQYF
TRBD1	TRBV6-6	TRBJ1-2	-	TGTGCCAGCACACTAGACAGGGCTTGGTATGGCTACACCTTC	CASTLDRAWYGYTF
-	TRBV15	TRBJ1-4	-	TGTGCCACCAGCAGGCGGGGGGCGACGGCGAATGAAAAACTGTTTTTT	CATSRRGATANEKLFF